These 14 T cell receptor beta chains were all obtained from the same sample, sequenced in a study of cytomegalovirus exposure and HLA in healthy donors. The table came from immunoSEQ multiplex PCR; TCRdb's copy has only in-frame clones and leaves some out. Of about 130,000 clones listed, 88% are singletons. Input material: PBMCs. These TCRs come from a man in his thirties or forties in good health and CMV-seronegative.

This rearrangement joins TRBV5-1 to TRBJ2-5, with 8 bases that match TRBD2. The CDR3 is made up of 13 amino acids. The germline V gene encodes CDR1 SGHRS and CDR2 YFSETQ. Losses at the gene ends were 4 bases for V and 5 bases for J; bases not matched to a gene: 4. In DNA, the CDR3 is TGCGCCAGCAGCCGAACTAGCGGCGAGACCCAGTACTTC. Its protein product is CASSRTSGETQYF.

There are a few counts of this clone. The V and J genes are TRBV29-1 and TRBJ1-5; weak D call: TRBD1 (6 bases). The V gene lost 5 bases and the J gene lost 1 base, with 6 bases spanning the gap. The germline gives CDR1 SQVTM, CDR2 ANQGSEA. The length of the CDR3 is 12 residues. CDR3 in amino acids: CSVQGSNQPQHF. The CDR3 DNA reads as TGCAGCGTTCAGGGGAGCAATCAGCCCCAGCATTTT.

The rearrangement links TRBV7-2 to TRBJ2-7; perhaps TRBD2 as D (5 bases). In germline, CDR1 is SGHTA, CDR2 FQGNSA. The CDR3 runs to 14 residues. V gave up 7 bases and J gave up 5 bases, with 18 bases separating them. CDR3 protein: CASTESRGKDEQYF. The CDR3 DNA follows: TGTGCCAGCACCGAATCCCGGGGTAAGGACGAGCAGTACTTC.

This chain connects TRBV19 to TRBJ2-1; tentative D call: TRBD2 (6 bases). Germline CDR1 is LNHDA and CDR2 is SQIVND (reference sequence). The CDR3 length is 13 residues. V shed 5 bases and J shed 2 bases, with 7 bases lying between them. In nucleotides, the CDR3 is TGTGCCAGTAGTCCTAGCGCCTACAATGAGCAGTTCTTC. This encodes CASSPSAYNEQFF. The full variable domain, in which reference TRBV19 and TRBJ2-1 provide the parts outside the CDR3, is DGGITQSPKYLFRKEGQNVTLSCEQNLNHDAMYWYRQDPGQGLRLIYYSQIVNDFQKGDIAEGYSVSREKKESFPLTVTSAQKNPTAFYLCASSPSAYNEQFFGPGTRLTVL.

The CDR3 loop is CASSQRMDRGIDEQFF. The CDR3 nucleotides are TGCGCCAGCAGCCAGAGGATGGACAGGGGGATTGATGAGCAGTTCTTC. The chain recombines TRBV4-1 with TRBJ2-1, with 10 bases fitting TRBD1. The CDR3 loop spans 16 amino acids. Germline CDR1 MGHRA, CDR2 YSYEKL. Trimming removed 3 bases from V and 8 bases from J; junction bases left unmatched: 10.

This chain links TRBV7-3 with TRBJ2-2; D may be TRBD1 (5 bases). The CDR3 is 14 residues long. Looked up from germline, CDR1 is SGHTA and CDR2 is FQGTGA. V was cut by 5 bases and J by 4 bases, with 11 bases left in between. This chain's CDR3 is CASSQDTTTGELFF. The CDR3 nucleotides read TGTGCCAGCAGCCAGGACACTACCACCGGGGAGCTGTTTTTT.

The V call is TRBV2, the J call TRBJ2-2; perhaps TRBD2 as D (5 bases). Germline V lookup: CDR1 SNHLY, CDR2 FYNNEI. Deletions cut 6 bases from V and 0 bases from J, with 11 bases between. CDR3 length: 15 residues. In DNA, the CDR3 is TGTGCCAGCAGGGGGAGCGGATCGAACACCGGGGAGCTGTTTTTT. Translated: CASRGSGSNTGELFF.

The CDR3 sequence: CASNTGGYMNTEAFF. CDR3 nucleotide sequence: TGTGCCAGCAACACTGGGGGGTACATGAACACTGAAGCTTTCTTT. V is TRBV2 and J is TRBJ1-1; maybe TRBD1 (5 bases). The CDR3 is 15 residues long. The germline CDR1 and CDR2 sequences are SNHLY and FYNNEI. Deletions cut 7 bases from V and 0 bases from J, with 15 bases between.

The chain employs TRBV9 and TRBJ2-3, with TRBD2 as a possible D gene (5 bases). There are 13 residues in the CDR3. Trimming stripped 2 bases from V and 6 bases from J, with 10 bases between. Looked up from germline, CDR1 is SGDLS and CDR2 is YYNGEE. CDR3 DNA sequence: TGTGCCAGCAGCGTGGGGAGCGCGGATACGCAGTATTTT. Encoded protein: CASSVGSADTQYF.

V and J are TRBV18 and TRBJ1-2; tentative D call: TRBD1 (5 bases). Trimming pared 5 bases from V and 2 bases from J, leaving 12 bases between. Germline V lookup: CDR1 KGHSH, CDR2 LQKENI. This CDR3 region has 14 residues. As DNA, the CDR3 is TGTGCCAGCTCATCAGGGAAGGGGAACTATGGCTACACCTTC. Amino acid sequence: CASSSGKGNYGYTF.

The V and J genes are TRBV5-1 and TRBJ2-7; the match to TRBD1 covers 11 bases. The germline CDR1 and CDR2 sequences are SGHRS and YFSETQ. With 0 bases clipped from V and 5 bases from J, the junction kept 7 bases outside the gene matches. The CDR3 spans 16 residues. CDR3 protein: CASSLDGQGAGDEQYF. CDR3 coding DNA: TGCGCCAGCAGCTTGGATGGACAGGGGGCCGGCGACGAGCAGTACTTC.

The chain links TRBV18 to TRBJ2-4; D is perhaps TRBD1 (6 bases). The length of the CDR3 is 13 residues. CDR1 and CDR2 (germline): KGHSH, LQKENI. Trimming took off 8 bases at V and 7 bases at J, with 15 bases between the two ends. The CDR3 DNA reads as TGTGCCAGCCGCCGGACAGAAAGGAACATTCAGTACTTC. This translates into CASRRTERNIQYF.

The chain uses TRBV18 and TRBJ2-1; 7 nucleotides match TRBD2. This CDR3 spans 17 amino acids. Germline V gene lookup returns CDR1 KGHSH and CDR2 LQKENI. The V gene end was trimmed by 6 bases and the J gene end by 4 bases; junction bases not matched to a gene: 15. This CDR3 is CASSPFPPSGEYNEQFF. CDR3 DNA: TGTGCCAGCTCCCCATTTCCGCCCAGCGGGGAATACAATGAGCAGTTCTTC.

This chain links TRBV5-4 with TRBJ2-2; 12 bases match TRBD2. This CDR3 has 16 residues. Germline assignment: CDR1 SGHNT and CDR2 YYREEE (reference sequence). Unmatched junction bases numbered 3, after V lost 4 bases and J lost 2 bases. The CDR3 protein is CASSAGLAGNTGELFF. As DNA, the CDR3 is TGTGCCAGCAGCGCCGGACTAGCGGGAAACACCGGGGAGCTGTTTTTT.